The clone carrying this TCR beta chain was picked up many times. The record originates from a study of T cells in Graves' hyperthyroidism and ophthalmopathy. TCR beta CDR3 sequences were amplified from RNA transcripts. The TCR CDR3 first-round RT-PCR relied on the HTBI primer set. MiXCR, run by TCRdb on the multiplex PCR reads, gives a single entry per CDR3 protein. The data show 500,000 to 800,000 distinct CDR3 sequences, around 15% seen once. Germline lookup yields CDR1 SGHTA and CDR2 FQGNSA. V was pared by 6 bases and J by 4 bases, with 27 bases between. This CDR3 has 18 residues. This sequence joins TRBV7-2 and TRBJ1-2; tentatively, D is TRBD1 (6 bases). This clonotype originated in a woman aged 45-60 years with Graves' ophthalmopathy. The material sequenced was blood. CDR3 sequence: CASSRKHSGWGASYGYTF. DNA of the CDR3: TGTGCCAGCAGTCGGAAACATTCTGGTTGGGGGGCGAGCTATGGCTACACCTTC.